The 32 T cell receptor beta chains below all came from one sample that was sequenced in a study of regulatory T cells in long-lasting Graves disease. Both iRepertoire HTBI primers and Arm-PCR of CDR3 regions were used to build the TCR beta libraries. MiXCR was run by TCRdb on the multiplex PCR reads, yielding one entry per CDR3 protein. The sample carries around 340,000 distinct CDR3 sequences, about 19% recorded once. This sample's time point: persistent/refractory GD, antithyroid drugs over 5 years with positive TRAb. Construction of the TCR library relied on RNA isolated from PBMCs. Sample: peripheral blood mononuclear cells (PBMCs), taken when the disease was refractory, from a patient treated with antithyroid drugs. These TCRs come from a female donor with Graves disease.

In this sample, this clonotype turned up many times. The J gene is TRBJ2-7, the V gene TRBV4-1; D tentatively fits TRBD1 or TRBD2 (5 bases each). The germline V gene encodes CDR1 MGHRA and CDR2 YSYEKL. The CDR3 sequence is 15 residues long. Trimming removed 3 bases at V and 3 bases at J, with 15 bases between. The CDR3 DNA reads TGCGCCAGCAGCCAGGCAGCCGGGGCGTACTACGAGCAGTACTTC. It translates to CASSQAAGAYYEQYF.

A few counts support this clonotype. CDR3 loop: CASSLSNNYEQYF. The CDR3 nucleotides are TGTGCCAGCAGTTTATCGAACAACTACGAGCAGTACTTC. The chain has TRBV27 and TRBJ2-7; D gene uncertain. Germline V gene data show CDR1 as MNHEY and CDR2 as SMNVEV (reference sequence). V was shortened by 0 bases and J by 3 bases, with 6 bases between the two germline ends. The CDR3 has 13 residues.

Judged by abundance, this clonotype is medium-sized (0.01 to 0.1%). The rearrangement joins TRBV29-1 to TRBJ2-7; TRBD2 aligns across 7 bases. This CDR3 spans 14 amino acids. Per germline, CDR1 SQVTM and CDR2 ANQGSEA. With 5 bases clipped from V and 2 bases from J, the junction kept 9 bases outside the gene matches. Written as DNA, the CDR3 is TGCAGCGTTTGGGGGGAGGGCAAGACCTACGAGCAGTACTTC. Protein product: CSVWGEGKTYEQYF.

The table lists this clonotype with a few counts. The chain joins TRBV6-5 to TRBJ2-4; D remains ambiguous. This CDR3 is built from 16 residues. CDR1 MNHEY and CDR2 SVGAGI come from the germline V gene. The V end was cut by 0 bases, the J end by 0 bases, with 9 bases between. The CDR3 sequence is CASSYSSLLAKNIQYF. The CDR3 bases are TGTGCCAGCAGTTACTCGTCTCTTTTAGCCAAAAACATTCAGTACTTC.

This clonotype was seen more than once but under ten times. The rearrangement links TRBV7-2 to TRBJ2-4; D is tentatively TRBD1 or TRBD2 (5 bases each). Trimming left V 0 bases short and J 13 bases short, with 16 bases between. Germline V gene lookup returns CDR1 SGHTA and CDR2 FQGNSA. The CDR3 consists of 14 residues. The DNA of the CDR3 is TGTGCCAGCAGCTTAGCATCGCCCGGGACCTTCCAGTACTTC. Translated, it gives CASSLASPGTFQYF.

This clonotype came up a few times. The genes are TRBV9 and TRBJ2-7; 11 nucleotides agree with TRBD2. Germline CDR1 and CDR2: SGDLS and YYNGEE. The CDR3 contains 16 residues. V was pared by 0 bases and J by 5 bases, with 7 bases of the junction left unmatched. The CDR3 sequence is CASSVELTSGIDEQYF. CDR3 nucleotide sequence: TGTGCCAGCAGCGTAGAATTGACTAGCGGGATCGACGAGCAGTACTTC.

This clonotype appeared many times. The CDR3 here is CASSHRTGVSYGYTF. The CDR3 region has the DNA TGTGCCAGCAGTCACCGGACAGGAGTTAGCTATGGCTACACCTTC. The chain links TRBV2 to TRBJ1-2; 7 bases agree with TRBD1. The germline V gene encodes CDR1 SNHLY and CDR2 FYNNEI. The CDR3 loop spans 15 amino acids. The V and J ends lost 5 bases and 4 bases, in that order; junction bases with no gene match: 10.

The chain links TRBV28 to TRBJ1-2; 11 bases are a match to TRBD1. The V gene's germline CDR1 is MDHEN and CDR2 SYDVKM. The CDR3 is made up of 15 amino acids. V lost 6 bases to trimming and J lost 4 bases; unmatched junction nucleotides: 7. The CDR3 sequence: CASRPEDRGLYGYTF. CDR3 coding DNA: TGTGCCAGCAGACCCGAGGACAGGGGGCTCTATGGCTACACCTTC.

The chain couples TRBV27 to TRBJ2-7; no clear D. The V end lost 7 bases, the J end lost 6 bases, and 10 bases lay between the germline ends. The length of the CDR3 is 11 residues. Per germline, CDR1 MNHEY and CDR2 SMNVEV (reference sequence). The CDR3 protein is CASIHGAEQYF. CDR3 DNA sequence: TGTGCCAGCATCCATGGCGCCGAGCAGTACTTC.

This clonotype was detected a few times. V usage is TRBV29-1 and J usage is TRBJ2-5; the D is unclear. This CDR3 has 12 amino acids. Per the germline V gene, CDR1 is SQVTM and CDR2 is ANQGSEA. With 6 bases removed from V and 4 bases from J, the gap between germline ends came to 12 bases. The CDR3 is CSVVILGETQYF. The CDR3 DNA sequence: TGCAGCGTCGTGATATTGGGAGAGACCCAGTACTTC.

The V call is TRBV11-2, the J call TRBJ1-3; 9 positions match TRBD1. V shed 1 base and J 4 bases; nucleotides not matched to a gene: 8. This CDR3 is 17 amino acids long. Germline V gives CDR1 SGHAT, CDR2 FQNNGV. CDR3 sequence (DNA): TGTGCCAGCAGCTTAGTGGCGGGACAGGGTGCAGGAAACACCATATATTTT. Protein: CASSLVAGQGAGNTIYF.

CDR3 residues: CASSIAEYMANSPLHF. DNA of the CDR3: TGTGCCAGTAGTATAGCCGAATACATGGCGAATTCACCCCTCCACTTT. This chain joins TRBV19 and TRBJ1-6; D is unclear. In germline, CDR1 is LNHDA, CDR2 SQIVND (reference sequence). The CDR3 is made up of 16 amino acids. V lost 1 base and J 7 bases, leaving 14 bases between the germline ends.

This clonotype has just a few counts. The CDR3 DNA sequence: TGTGCCAGCAGCGTAGGGGGGGGACAGCAAGAGACCCAGTACTTC. Translated, it gives CASSVGGGQQETQYF. The chain recombines TRBV9 with TRBJ2-5, with D perhaps TRBD1 or TRBD2 (7 bases each). Trimming removed 0 bases at V and 2 bases at J, with 11 bases between. The CDR3 runs to 15 residues. In germline, CDR1 is SGDLS, CDR2 YYNGEE. Complete variable domain (other parts from reference TRBV9 and TRBJ2-5): DSGVTQTPKHLITATGQRVTLRCSPRSGDLSVYWYQQSLDQGLQFLIQYYNGEERAKGNILERFSAQQFPDLHSELNLSSLELGDSALYFCASSVGGGQQETQYFGPGTRLLVL.

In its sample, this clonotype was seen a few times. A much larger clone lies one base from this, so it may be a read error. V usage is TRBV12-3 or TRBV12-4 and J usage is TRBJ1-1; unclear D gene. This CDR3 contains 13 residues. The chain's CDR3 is CASTREANTEAFF. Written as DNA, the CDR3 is TGTGCCAGCACACGGGAAGCCAACACTGAGGCTTTCTTT.

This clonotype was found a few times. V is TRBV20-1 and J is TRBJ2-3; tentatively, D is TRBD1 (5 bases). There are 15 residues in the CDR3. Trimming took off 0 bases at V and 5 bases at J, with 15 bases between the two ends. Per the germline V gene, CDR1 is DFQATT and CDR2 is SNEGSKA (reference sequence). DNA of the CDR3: TGCAGTGCTAGAGATATCGGTGAAGGGGAAGATACGCAGTATTTT. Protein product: CSARDIGEGEDTQYF.

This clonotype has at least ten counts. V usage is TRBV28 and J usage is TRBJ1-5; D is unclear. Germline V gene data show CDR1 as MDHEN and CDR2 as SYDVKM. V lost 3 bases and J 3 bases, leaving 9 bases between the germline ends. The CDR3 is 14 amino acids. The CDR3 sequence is CASSLAAFNQPQHF. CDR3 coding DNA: TGTGCCAGCAGTTTGGCGGCATTCAATCAGCCCCAGCATTTT.

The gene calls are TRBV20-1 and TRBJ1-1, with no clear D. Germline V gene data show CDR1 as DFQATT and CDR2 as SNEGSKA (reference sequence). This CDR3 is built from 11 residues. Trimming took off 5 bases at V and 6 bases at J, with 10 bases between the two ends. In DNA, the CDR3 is TGCAGTGCTCCGAGAGGGTCTGAAGCTTTCTTT. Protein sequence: CSAPRGSEAFF.

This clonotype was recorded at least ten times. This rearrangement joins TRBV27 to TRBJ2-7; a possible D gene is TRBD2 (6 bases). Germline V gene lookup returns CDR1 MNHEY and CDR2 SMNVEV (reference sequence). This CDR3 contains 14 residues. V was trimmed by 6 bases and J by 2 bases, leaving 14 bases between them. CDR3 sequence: CASRRDGPTYEQYF. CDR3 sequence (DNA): TGTGCCAGCAGGCGGGACGGCCCAACCTACGAGCAGTACTTC.

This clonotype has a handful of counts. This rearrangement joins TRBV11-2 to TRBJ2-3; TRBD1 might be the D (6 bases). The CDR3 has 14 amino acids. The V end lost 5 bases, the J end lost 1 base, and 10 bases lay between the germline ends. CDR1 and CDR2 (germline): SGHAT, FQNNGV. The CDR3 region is CASSQGHGTDTQYF. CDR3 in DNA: TGTGCCAGCAGCCAGGGACACGGCACAGATACGCAGTATTTT.

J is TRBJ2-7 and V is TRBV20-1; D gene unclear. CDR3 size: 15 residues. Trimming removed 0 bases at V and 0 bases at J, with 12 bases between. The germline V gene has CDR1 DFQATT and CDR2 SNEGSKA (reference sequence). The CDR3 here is CSAREGLDSSYEQYF. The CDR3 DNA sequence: TGCAGTGCTAGAGAGGGATTAGATAGCTCCTACGAGCAGTACTTC.

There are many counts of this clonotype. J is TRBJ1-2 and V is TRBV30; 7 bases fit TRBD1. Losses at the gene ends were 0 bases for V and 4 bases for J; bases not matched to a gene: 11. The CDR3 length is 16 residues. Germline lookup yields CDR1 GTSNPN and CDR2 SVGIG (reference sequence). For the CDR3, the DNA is TGTGCCTGGAGTGTGGGACAGTCTGGACGGAGCTATGGCTACACCTTC. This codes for CAWSVGQSGRSYGYTF.

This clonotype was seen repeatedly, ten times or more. CDR3 region: CSASWDGRWNIQYF. DNA for the CDR3: TGCAGTGCTAGTTGGGATGGACGATGGAACATTCAGTACTTC. This sequence joins TRBV20-1 and TRBJ2-4, with D unresolved. The CDR3 spans 14 residues. CDR1 is DFQATT, CDR2 SNEGSKA, per germline (reference sequence). Trimming shortened V by 3 bases and J by 7 bases, and 16 bases separated the two germline ends.

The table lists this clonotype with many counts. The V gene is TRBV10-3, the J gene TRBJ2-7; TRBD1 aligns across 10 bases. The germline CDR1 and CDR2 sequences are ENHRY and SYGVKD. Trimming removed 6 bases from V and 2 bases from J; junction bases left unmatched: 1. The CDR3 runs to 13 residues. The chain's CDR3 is CAIRTGGTYEQYF. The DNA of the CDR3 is TGTGCCATCAGGACAGGGGGCACCTACGAGCAGTACTTC.

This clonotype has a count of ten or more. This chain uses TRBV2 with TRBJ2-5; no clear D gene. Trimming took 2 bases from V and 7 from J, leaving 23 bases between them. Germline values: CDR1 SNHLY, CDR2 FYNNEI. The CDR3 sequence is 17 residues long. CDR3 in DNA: TGTGCCAGCAGTGAAATACGCCCGGGCCCCCCCCCGGGGACCCAGTACTTC. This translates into CASSEIRPGPPPGTQYF.

CDR3 loop: CATSMGGGFGYTF. DNA for the CDR3: TGTGCCACCAGCATGGGGGGCGGGTTTGGCTACACCTTC. The rearrangement joins TRBV15 to TRBJ1-2, with D perhaps TRBD1 (6 bases). The CDR3 totals 13 residues. Germline-derived CDR1 and CDR2 are LNHNV and YYDKDF (reference sequence). The V gene lost 4 bases and the J gene lost 7 bases, with 13 bases spanning the gap.

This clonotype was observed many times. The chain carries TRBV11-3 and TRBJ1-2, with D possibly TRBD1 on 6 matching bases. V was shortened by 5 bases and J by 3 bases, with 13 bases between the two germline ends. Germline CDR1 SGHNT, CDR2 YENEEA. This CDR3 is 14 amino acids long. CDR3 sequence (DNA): TGTGCCAGCAGCATTATGGACAGTCACTATGGCTACACCTTC. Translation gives CASSIMDSHYGYTF.

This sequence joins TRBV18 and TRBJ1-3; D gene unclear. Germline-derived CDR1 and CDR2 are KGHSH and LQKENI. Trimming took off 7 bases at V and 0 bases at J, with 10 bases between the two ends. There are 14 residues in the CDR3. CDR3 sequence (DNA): TGTGCCAGCTGCCCCCCGAGCTCTGGAAACACCATATATTTT. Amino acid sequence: CASCPPSSGNTIYF.

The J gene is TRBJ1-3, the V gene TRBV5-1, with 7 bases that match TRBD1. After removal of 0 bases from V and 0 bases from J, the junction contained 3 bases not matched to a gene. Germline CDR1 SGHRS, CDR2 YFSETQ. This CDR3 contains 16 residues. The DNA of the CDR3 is TGCGCCAGCAGCTTGGTCGACAGGGCCTCTGGAAACACCATATATTTT. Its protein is CASSLVDRASGNTIYF.

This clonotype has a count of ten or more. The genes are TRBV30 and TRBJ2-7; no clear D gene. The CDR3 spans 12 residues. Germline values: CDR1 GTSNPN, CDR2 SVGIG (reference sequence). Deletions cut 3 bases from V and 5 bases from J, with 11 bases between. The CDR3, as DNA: TGTGCCTGGAGGGGAAAAACCGACGAGCAGTACTTC. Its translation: CAWRGKTDEQYF.

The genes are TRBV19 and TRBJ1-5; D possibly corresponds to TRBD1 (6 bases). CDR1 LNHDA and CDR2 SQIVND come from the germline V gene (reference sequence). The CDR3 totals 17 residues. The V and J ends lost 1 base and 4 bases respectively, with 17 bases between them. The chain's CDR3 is CASSIGGGRIQNQPQHF. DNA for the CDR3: TGTGCCAGTAGTATAGGCGGGGGCCGTATCCAAAATCAGCCCCAGCATTTT.

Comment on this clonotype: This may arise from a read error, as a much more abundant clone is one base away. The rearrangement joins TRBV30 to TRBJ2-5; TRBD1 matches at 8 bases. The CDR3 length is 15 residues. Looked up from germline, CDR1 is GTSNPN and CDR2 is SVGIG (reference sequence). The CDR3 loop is CAWSVGQGPQETQHF. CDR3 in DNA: TGTGCCTGGAGTGTCGGACAGGGCCCTCAAGAGACCCAGCACTTC. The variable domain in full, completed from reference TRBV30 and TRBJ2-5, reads SQTIHQWPATLVQPVGSPLSLECTVEGTSNPNLYWYRQAAGRGLQLLFYSVGIGQISSEVPQNLSASRPQDRQFILSSKKLLLSDSGFYLCAWSVGQGPQETQHFGPGTRLLVL.

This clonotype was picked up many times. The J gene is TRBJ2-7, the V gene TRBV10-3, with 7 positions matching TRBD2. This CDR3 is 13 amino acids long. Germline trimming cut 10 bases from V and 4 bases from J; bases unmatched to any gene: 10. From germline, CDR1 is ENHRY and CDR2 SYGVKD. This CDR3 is CATLGEGRYEQYF. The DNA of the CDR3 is TGTGCCACCTTGGGGGAGGGCCGATACGAGCAGTACTTC.